These 21 T cell receptor beta chains originate from one sample sequenced in a study of T-cell reconstitution after alpha-beta-depleted transplantation in children. Unique molecular identifiers were incorporated into the prepared TCRbeta library. Each CDR3 protein is one row after TCRdb ran MiXCR on the PCR reads. Of around 440,000 distinct CDR3 sequences listed, 16% are singletons. The sequencing here drew on PBMCs, mostly from graft donor cells, taken 360 days after TCRalphabeta/CD19-depleted stem cell transplant. Every receptor here comes from a boy younger than two who had a stem cell transplant for Wiskott-Aldrich syndrome, so the T cells may come from the graft donor.

The chain recombines TRBV6-1 with TRBJ1-2; possibly TRBD1 for D (5 bases). V lost 4 bases, J lost 1 base, and 7 bases lay in between. Germline lookup yields CDR1 MNHNS and CDR2 SASEGT. This CDR3 has 13 residues. The CDR3 nucleotides read TGTGCCAGCAGTGCCGACAGTAACTATGGCTACACCTTC. The encoded protein is CASSADSNYGYTF.

This clonotype showed up just a few times. This chain links TRBV6-5 with TRBJ2-1; TRBD2 matches 7 bases. The V and J ends lost 2 bases and 0 bases, in that order; junction bases with no gene match: 1. Germline CDR1 reads MNHEY; CDR2 reads SVGAGI. The CDR3 is made up of 15 amino acids. The CDR3 region is CASSYGGDSYNEQFF. The CDR3 bases are TGTGCCAGCAGTTACGGGGGGGACTCCTACAATGAGCAGTTCTTC.

The V and J genes are TRBV4-3 and TRBJ2-1; 10 bases are shared with TRBD2. V shed 0 bases, J shed 0 bases, and the junction held 8 bases outside the gene matches. The germline gives CDR1 LGHNA, CDR2 YSLEER. CDR3 length: 19 residues. DNA for the CDR3: TGCGCCAGCAGCCAAGATGGGCTAGCGGGAGCTAACTCCTACAATGAGCAGTTCTTC. It translates to CASSQDGLAGANSYNEQFF.

This clonotype was recorded many times. V is TRBV24-1 and J is TRBJ2-5; D is unresolved. The CDR3 runs 13 residues. Germline V gives CDR1 KGHDR, CDR2 SFDVKD. Trimming stripped 7 bases from V and 1 base from J, with 9 bases between. CDR3 in amino acids: CATRGRPQETQYF. CDR3 coding DNA: TGTGCCACCAGGGGCAGACCCCAAGAGACCCAGTACTTC.

This clonotype has a count of ten or more. The chain has TRBV20-1 and TRBJ2-3; D call uncertain. Germline values: CDR1 DFQATT, CDR2 SNEGSKA (reference sequence). Trimming removed 2 bases from V and 3 bases from J, with 6 bases in between. The CDR3 covers 12 residues. As DNA, the CDR3 is TGCAGTGCTAGATCCGGGACAGATACGCAGTATTTT. Amino acids: CSARSGTDTQYF.

This rearrangement joins TRBV6-2 or TRBV6-3 to TRBJ1-2; 7 positions agree with TRBD1. The CDR3 runs to 14 residues. Germline CDR1 is MNHEY and CDR2 is SVGEGT. With 5 bases clipped from V and 4 bases from J, the junction kept 7 bases outside the gene matches. The CDR3 loop reads CASSRRGQGYGYTF. As DNA, the CDR3 is TGTGCCAGCAGTAGGAGGGGGCAAGGCTATGGCTACACCTTC.

This clonotype came up a few times. The genes are TRBV10-2 and TRBJ2-7; 7 nucleotides match TRBD1. The V and J ends lost 5 bases and 3 bases, in that order; junction bases with no gene match: 7. Germline V gives CDR1 WSHSY, CDR2 SAAADI. The CDR3 loop spans 14 amino acids. CDR3 protein: CASSIGTAVYEQYF. The CDR3, as DNA: TGCGCCAGCAGTATCGGGACAGCCGTCTACGAGCAGTACTTC.

This clonotype was picked up a small number of times. The chain joins TRBV5-1 to TRBJ2-3, with TRBD2 matching over 7 bases. The germline gives CDR1 SGHRS, CDR2 YFSETQ. This CDR3 contains 15 residues. V dropped 4 bases and J dropped 2; count of bases not matched to a gene: 7. The CDR3 loop reads CASSLLSGITDTQYF. The CDR3, as DNA: TGCGCCAGCAGCCTATTGAGCGGGATCACAGATACGCAGTATTTT.

This clonotype has a handful of counts. V gene TRBV7-9 combines with J gene TRBJ2-7; TRBD1 is a possible D gene (6 bases). With 2 bases removed from V and 9 bases from J, the gap between germline ends came to 23 bases. Germline V gene data show CDR1 as SEHNR and CDR2 as FQNEAQ (reference sequence). The CDR3 consists of 16 residues. The CDR3 DNA reads as TGTGCCAGCAGCTTACGTGGGGACATAGAAGTTTCCGGGCAGTACTTC. Translating gives CASSLRGDIEVSGQYF.

CDR3 nucleotide sequence: TGTGCCATCAGTGAGTCGAGGGCAGGCTACAATGAGCAGTTCTTC. As protein: CAISESRAGYNEQFF. The V gene is TRBV10-3, the J gene TRBJ2-1; D perhaps matches TRBD2 (5 bases). Germline V gives CDR1 ENHRY, CDR2 SYGVKD. This CDR3 region has 15 residues. V shed 0 bases and J shed 3 bases, with 9 bases lying between them.

The V call is TRBV28, the J call TRBJ2-7, with no clear D. This CDR3 comprises 12 residues. The V end was cut by 5 bases, the J end by 0 bases, with 5 bases between. Per the germline V gene, CDR1 is MDHEN and CDR2 is SYDVKM. This chain's CDR3 is CASSPFSYEQYF. The CDR3 region has the DNA TGTGCCAGCAGTCCCTTCTCCTACGAGCAGTACTTC.

The chain employs TRBV20-1 and TRBJ2-3, with D possibly TRBD2 on 6 matching bases. CDR3 length equals 13 residues. Germline CDR1 and CDR2: DFQATT and SNEGSKA (reference sequence). V shed 3 bases and J shed 2 bases, with 9 bases lying between them. The CDR3 sequence is CSASGGLTDTQYF. The DNA for the CDR3 is TGCAGTGCTAGCGGGGGACTCACAGATACGCAGTATTTT.

This chain uses TRBV6-5 with TRBJ2-1, with TRBD1 identical over 10 bases. V lost 2 bases to trimming and J lost 8 bases; unmatched junction nucleotides: 12. The CDR3 contains 17 residues. Germline V CDR1 and CDR2: MNHEY, SVGAGI. CDR3 DNA: TGTGCCAGCAGTTACCCTACCGGGACAGGGGACAAGGATGAGCAGTTCTTC. Its protein product is CASSYPTGTGDKDEQFF.

CDR3 in amino acids: CASSLSRDRGYEQYF. The CDR3 region has the DNA TGTGCCAGCAGTTTATCTAGGGACAGGGGGTACGAGCAGTACTTC. The chain employs TRBV12-3 or TRBV12-4 and TRBJ2-7; TRBD1 agrees at 11 bases. V trimming: 2 bases; J trimming: 4 bases; junction bases outside the gene matches: 4. The CDR3 consists of 15 residues.

This clonotype appeared a few times. CDR3 residues: CSARDRMRVGLADAYNEQFF. For the CDR3, the DNA is TGCAGTGCTAGAGATAGAATGAGGGTCGGACTAGCGGACGCCTACAATGAGCAGTTCTTC. The chain is built from TRBV20-1 and TRBJ2-1; TRBD2 aligns across 10 bases. This CDR3 has 20 amino acids. With V trimmed by 0 bases and J by 2 bases, 16 bases remained unmatched. From germline, CDR1 is DFQATT and CDR2 SNEGSKA (reference sequence).

On this clonotype: At one boundary the junction diverges from the germline segment, which might be a read error. The chain uses TRBV28 and TRBJ2-1; the match to TRBD2 covers 13 bases. Germline assignment: CDR1 MDHEN and CDR2 SYDVKM. The CDR3 runs to 17 residues. CDR3 sequence reads: CASSLWAGTSGDYEQFF. The CDR3 nucleotides are TGCGCCAGCAGTTTATGGGCCGGGACTAGCGGGGACTATGAGCAGTTCTTC.

V gene TRBV20-1 combines with J gene TRBJ2-7; the D gene is possibly TRBD1 (6 bases). Germline loops: CDR1 DFQATT, CDR2 SNEGSKA (reference sequence). V lost 3 bases and J lost 3, with 18 bases in between. CDR3 length equals 15 residues. The chain's CDR3 is CSAREDRTRHYEQYF. The CDR3 DNA is TGCAGTGCTAGGGAAGACAGGACCAGGCACTACGAGCAGTACTTC.

This clonotype has only a few counts. The gene calls are TRBV7-9 and TRBJ2-5, with unresolved D. This CDR3 spans 15 amino acids. V was cut by 5 bases and J by 3 bases, with 16 bases left in between. Germline CDR1 SEHNR, CDR2 FQNEAQ (reference sequence). CDR3 loop: CASSPLSSKKETQYF. The CDR3 DNA reads as TGTGCCAGCAGCCCCCTTAGTTCTAAAAAAGAGACCCAGTACTTC.

The chain joins TRBV4-1 to TRBJ2-4; no clear D gene. Germline CDR1 reads MGHRA; CDR2 reads YSYEKL. Trimming removed 4 bases from V and 0 bases from J, with 7 bases in between. The length of the CDR3 is 14 residues. CDR3 in DNA: TGCGCCAGCAGCCCCCAGGTAGCCAAAAACATTCAGTACTTC. Its protein is CASSPQVAKNIQYF.

This rearrangement joins TRBV2 to TRBJ2-2, with TRBD2 identical over 8 bases. Germline CDR1 reads SNHLY; CDR2 reads FYNNEI. Losses at the gene ends were 6 bases for V and 4 bases for J; bases not matched to a gene: 7. This CDR3 region has 15 residues. In DNA, the CDR3 is TGTGCCAGCAGAAAACCGGGACTAGGCACCGGGGAGCTGTTTTTT. It yields the protein CASRKPGLGTGELFF. The variable domain in full, completed from reference TRBV2 and TRBJ2-2, reads EPEVTQTPSHQVTQMGQEVILRCVPISNHLYFYWYRQILGQKVEFLVSFYNNEISEKSEIFDDQFSVERPDGSNFTLKIRSTKLEDSAMYFCASRKPGLGTGELFFGEGSRLTVL.

This clonotype has only a few counts. This chain connects TRBV29-1 to TRBJ2-3; D not certain. The CDR3 length is 13 residues. CDR1 is SQVTM and CDR2 is ANQGSEA in the germline V gene. Trimming took off 2 bases at V and 4 bases at J, with 10 bases between the two ends. The DNA of the CDR3 is TGCAGCGTTGAAAGCCTCCTCGCAGATACGCAGTATTTT. The encoded protein is CSVESLLADTQYF.